This record covers a single T cell receptor (beta chain). The target antigen is unknown. The TCR beta profiling, which covered VDJ combination and CDR3 sequence, was carried out using genomic DNA as the template. TCRdb passed the reads through MiXCR, listing each CDR3 protein once. Here the sample spans under 200,000 distinct CDR3 sequences, 35% to 55% being singletons. This sample was taken from a study of CD8+CD57+ T cells in acquired aplastic anemia. General observations from the study: Researchers report that twenty-nine CD8+ CDR3 sequences appeared in both patients and controls.

Germline CDR1 reads LNHDA; CDR2 reads SQIVND (reference sequence). Trimming removed 3 bases at V and 5 bases at J, with 15 bases between. This CDR3 has 15 residues. Sequencing used sorted CD4+, CD8+, or CD8+CD57+ T cells (not recorded which) from PBMCs. This sequence joins TRBV19 and TRBJ2-3; D is tentatively TRBD1 or TRBD2 (7 bases each). The source is a human donor in good health. In DNA form, the CDR3 reads TGTGCCAGTAGTATCGGAGGGAGGGGGCGAGATACGCAGTATTTT. Protein: CASSIGGRGRDTQYF.